These 32 T cell receptor beta chains share one sample of origin, sequenced in a study of cytomegalovirus exposure and HLA in healthy donors. The PCR ran on 60 Vbeta and 13 Jbeta primers. Using immunoSEQ multiplex PCR, the repertoire was profiled, and TCRdb retains in-frame clones only, with some absent. The table shows about 140,000 clones, with 75% occurring only once. Material: PBMCs. Receptors were obtained from a man aged 35-49 years in good health and CMV-seronegative.

The chain links TRBV6-5 to TRBJ2-1; the D is unclear. Germline-derived CDR1 and CDR2 are MNHEY and SVGAGI. Trimming took off 3 bases at V and 11 bases at J, with 14 bases between the two ends. This CDR3 contains 13 residues. The CDR3 region has the DNA TGTGCCAGCAGTTATTTAACAGATCGACAGCAGTTCTTC. Translated: CASSYLTDRQQFF.

The CDR3 DNA follows: TGCGCCAGCAGACCACAGGGGGCCGCTTACAATGAGCAGTTCTTC. Amino acids: CASRPQGAAYNEQFF. The J gene is TRBJ2-1, the V gene TRBV5-1; 9 bases are shared with TRBD1. The CDR3 extends over 15 amino acids. Losses at the gene ends were 5 bases for V and 4 bases for J; bases not matched to a gene: 7. Germline loops: CDR1 SGHRS, CDR2 YFSETQ. Using reference TRBV5-1 and TRBJ2-1 for the parts outside the CDR3, the full variable domain is KAGVTQTPRYLIKTRGQQVTLSCSPISGHRSVSWYQQTPGQGLQFLFEYFSETQRNKGNFPGRFSGRQFSNSRSEMNVSTLELGDSALYLCASRPQGAAYNEQFFGPGTRLTVL.

This clone was detected only a few times. V and J are TRBV29-1 and TRBJ1-2; D unclear. The CDR3 length is 11 residues. V gave up 4 bases and J gave up 7 bases, with 10 bases separating them. The germline V gene encodes CDR1 SQVTM and CDR2 ANQGSEA. CDR3 DNA sequence: TGCAGCGTTGTAACAGAGGGTGGCTACACCTTC. Protein: CSVVTEGGYTF.

CDR3 protein: CASSGLGVGQPQHF. For the CDR3, the DNA is TGTGCCAGCAGTGGTTTAGGGGTCGGTCAGCCCCAGCATTTT. V usage is TRBV2 and J usage is TRBJ1-5; weak D call: TRBD1 (5 bases). CDR3 length equals 14 residues. Germline V gene lookup returns CDR1 SNHLY and CDR2 FYNNEI. V shed 4 bases and J shed 6 bases, with 13 bases lying between them. Based on the CDR3 plus reference TRBV2 and TRBJ1-5, the full variable domain is EPEVTQTPSHQVTQMGQEVILRCVPISNHLYFYWYRQILGQKVEFLVSFYNNEISEKSEIFDDQFSVERPDGSNFTLKIRSTKLEDSAMYFCASSGLGVGQPQHFGDGTRLSIL.

This clone was seen a few times. CDR3 in DNA: TGCGCCAGCAGGCGTATGAATGAAGCTTTCTTT. Protein product: CASRRMNEAFF. The J gene is TRBJ1-1, the V gene TRBV4-1; the D is unclear. The CDR3 has 11 amino acids. The ends were cut back, 6 bases at V and 7 bases at J, with 9 bases in the middle. Germline assignment: CDR1 MGHRA and CDR2 YSYEKL.

The V gene is TRBV5-1, the J gene TRBJ2-7; TRBD1 agrees at 8 bases. This CDR3 comprises 14 residues. Germline values: CDR1 SGHRS, CDR2 YFSETQ. V shed 7 bases, J shed 5 bases, and the junction held 11 bases outside the gene matches. CDR3 sequence reads: CASYAGDRRDEQYF. The DNA for the CDR3 is TGCGCCAGCTATGCCGGGGACAGGCGAGACGAGCAGTACTTC. Looking up the rest from reference TRBV5-1 and TRBJ2-7 gives the full variable domain: KAGVTQTPRYLIKTRGQQVTLSCSPISGHRSVSWYQQTPGQGLQFLFEYFSETQRNKGNFPGRFSGRQFSNSRSEMNVSTLELGDSALYLCASYAGDRRDEQYFGPGTRLTVT.

The chain uses TRBV5-6 and TRBJ2-1; D perhaps matches TRBD2 (6 bases). CDR3 size: 15 residues. V dropped 4 bases and J dropped 1 base, with 12 bases sitting between them. Germline V gives CDR1 SGHDT, CDR2 YYEEEE. CDR3 in DNA: TGTGCCAGCAGCCGCCTGGGGGGATCCTACAATGAGCAGTTCTTC. As protein: CASSRLGGSYNEQFF.

The CDR3 spells CASSFGTDLTEAFF. CDR3 coding DNA: TGTGCCAGCAGCTTCGGGACAGACCTCACTGAAGCTTTCTTT. V is TRBV5-5 and J is TRBJ1-1; 7 bases are a match to TRBD1. The ends lost 2 bases at V and 4 bases at J; junction bases unmatched: 5. Germline loops: CDR1 SGHKS, CDR2 YYEKEE (reference sequence). The CDR3 extends over 14 amino acids.

This chain links TRBV4-1 with TRBJ1-5, with D unclear. Deletions cut 4 bases from V and 1 base from J, with 17 bases between. CDR1 and CDR2 (germline): MGHRA, YSYEKL. This CDR3 has 17 residues. The CDR3 spells CASSLYSGKRSNQPQHF. CDR3 nucleotides: TGCGCCAGCAGCCTATATTCCGGGAAGAGAAGCAATCAGCCCCAGCATTTT.

This clone was counted a few times. The chain has TRBV11-1 and TRBJ1-2; TRBD1 aligns across 12 bases. The CDR3 has 18 residues. Germline lookup yields CDR1 SGHAT and CDR2 FQDESV (reference sequence). V shed 5 bases and J 4 bases; nucleotides not matched to a gene: 14. The CDR3 nucleotides read TGTGCCAGCAGCCCCAAACCGGGACAGGGGGCCTTTCTCTATGGCTACACCTTC. Protein: CASSPKPGQGAFLYGYTF.

With respect to this clone: One end of the junction varies from germline; a read error may be responsible. The CDR3 protein is CASSYSRGNQESQYF. The CDR3 nucleotides are TGTGCCAGCAGTTACTCGCGGGGGAACCAAGAGTCCCAGTACTTC. The genes are TRBV6-5 and TRBJ2-5, with TRBD2 matching 7 bases. Germline CDR1 is MNHEY and CDR2 is SVGAGI. This CDR3 comprises 15 residues.

The chain joins TRBV27 to TRBJ2-2; D is undetermined. The CDR3 is 17 residues long. The V and J ends lost 5 bases and 0 bases respectively, with 16 bases between them. Germline V CDR1 and CDR2: MNHEY, SMNVEV (reference sequence). CDR3 residues: CASSKEKENSNTGELFF. CDR3 DNA: TGTGCCAGCAGTAAAGAGAAAGAGAACTCGAACACCGGGGAGCTGTTTTTT.

This clone was seen many times. The V gene is TRBV7-2, the J gene TRBJ2-1; D is unclear. This CDR3 is built from 14 residues. The germline gives CDR1 SGHTA, CDR2 FQGNSA. Trimming took off 5 bases at V and 0 bases at J, with 8 bases between the two ends. The CDR3 here is CASSLYSSYNEQFF. The DNA for the CDR3 is TGTGCCAGCAGCCTTTATAGCTCCTACAATGAGCAGTTCTTC.

This clone was counted once. This chain uses TRBV18 with TRBJ1-4, with a possible D match to TRBD1 (6 bases). V was cut by 3 bases and J by 7 bases, with 18 bases left in between. The CDR3 is 16 amino acids. Per germline, CDR1 KGHSH and CDR2 LQKENI. CDR3 protein: CASSPSRQALSEKLFF. The CDR3 bases are TGTGCCAGCTCACCTTCTCGACAGGCACTTAGTGAAAAACTGTTTTTT. Full variable domain (outside the CDR3, taken from reference TRBV18 and TRBJ1-4): NAGVMQNPRHLVRRRGQEARLRCSPMKGHSHVYWYRQLPEEGLKFMVYLQKENIIDESGMPKERFSAEFPKEGPSILRIQQVVRGDSAAYFCASSPSRQALSEKLFFGSGTQLSVL.

This chain connects TRBV27 to TRBJ2-1; TRBD2 matches 8 bases. Trimming at V came to 2 bases and at J to 6 bases, leaving 0 bases not matched to a gene. The CDR3 covers 13 residues. Germline assignment: CDR1 MNHEY and CDR2 SMNVEV (reference sequence). CDR3 amino acids: CASSLAGGNEQFF. DNA of the CDR3: TGTGCCAGCAGTTTAGCGGGGGGCAATGAGCAGTTCTTC.

The sample holds one count of this clone. This chain uses TRBV4-3 with TRBJ1-1; D not resolved. The V gene lost 3 bases and the J gene lost 0 bases, with 8 bases spanning the gap. Looked up from germline, CDR1 is LGHNA and CDR2 is YSLEER. This CDR3 spans 14 amino acids. In DNA form, the CDR3 reads TGCGCCAGCAGCCAGAGGGTACTGAACACTGAAGCTTTCTTT. Its protein is CASSQRVLNTEAFF.

The chain links TRBV7-9 to TRBJ2-7; D is uncertain. The CDR3 is made up of 13 amino acids. The V end was cut by 5 bases, the J end by 2 bases, with 10 bases between. Looked up from germline, CDR1 is SEHNR and CDR2 is FQNEAQ (reference sequence). The CDR3 bases are TGTGCCAGCAGCATTATAGATGCCTACGAGCAGTACTTC. Translation gives CASSIIDAYEQYF. Based on the CDR3 plus reference TRBV7-9 and TRBJ2-7, the full variable domain is DTGVSQNPRHKITKRGQNVTFRCDPISEHNRLYWYRQTLGQGPEFLTYFQNEAQLEKSRLLSDRFSAERPKGSFSTLEIQRTEQGDSAMYLCASSIIDAYEQYFGPGTRLTVT.

J is TRBJ1-2 and V is TRBV9, with 8 positions matching TRBD1. V shed 4 bases and J 7 bases; nucleotides not matched to a gene: 15. CDR1 and CDR2 (germline): SGDLS, YYNGEE. There are 16 residues in the CDR3. Here the CDR3 DNA reads TGTGCCAGCAGCCAAGGTCCCCTGACAGGGGCGTGTGGCTACACCTTC. Translated, it gives CASSQGPLTGACGYTF.

This clone came up once. The chain recombines TRBV28 with TRBJ1-1, with 9 bases matching TRBD1. This CDR3 spans 14 amino acids. The trim removed 2 bases at V and 7 bases at J, leaving 5 bases unmatched. Germline assignment: CDR1 MDHEN and CDR2 SYDVKM. The CDR3 nucleotides read TGTGCCAGCAGTTTACGGCCGGGACAGGGTGAAGCTTTCTTT. Residues: CASSLRPGQGEAFF.

This rearrangement joins TRBV7-4 to TRBJ2-7; D is uncertain. Germline CDR1 is SGHVT and CDR2 is SQSDAQ. V gave up 4 bases and J gave up 7 bases, with 8 bases separating them. The CDR3 extends over 11 amino acids. CDR3 nucleotides: TGTGCCAGCAGCTCCTTATATGAGCAGTACTTC. It encodes CASSSLYEQYF. The full variable domain, rest sourced from reference TRBV7-4 and TRBJ2-7, is GAGVSQSPRYKVAKRGRDVALRCDSISGHVTLYWYRQTLGQGSEVLTYSQSDAQRDKSGRPSGRFSAERPERSVSTLKIQRTEQGDSAVYLCASSSLYEQYFGPGTRLTVT.

The chain has TRBV27 and TRBJ2-3; D is undetermined. In germline, CDR1 is MNHEY, CDR2 SMNVEV (reference sequence). This CDR3 has 13 amino acids. V dropped 6 bases and J dropped 6 bases, with 13 bases sitting between them. The CDR3 DNA is TGTGCCAGCAGCTATCATCAGGCGGATACGCAGTATTTT. It codes for CASSYHQADTQYF.

The J gene is TRBJ2-4, the V gene TRBV7-8; D may be TRBD1 (5 bases). This CDR3 is built from 17 residues. Trimming removed 5 bases at V and 0 bases at J, with 17 bases between. Germline CDR1 and CDR2: SGHVS and FQNEAQ. The CDR3 sequence is CASSPIRLGLAKNIQYF. The CDR3 bases are TGTGCCAGCAGCCCCATCCGATTGGGGCTAGCCAAAAACATTCAGTACTTC.

The rearrangement links TRBV11-2 to TRBJ1-2; D is ambiguous. The CDR3 is 14 residues long. Germline CDR1 SGHAT, CDR2 FQNNGV. V was cut by 4 bases and J by 4 bases, with 13 bases left in between. Here the CDR3 DNA reads TGTGCCAGCAGCTCCGAGTTTAGTGTCTATGGCTACACCTTC. This encodes CASSSEFSVYGYTF.

The rearrangement joins TRBV6-1 to TRBJ2-7; D might be TRBD2 (5 bases). The germline CDR1 and CDR2 sequences are MNHNS and SASEGT. Trimming took 2 bases from V and 2 from J, leaving 13 bases between them. This CDR3 region has 15 residues. CDR3 region: CASSEPGSEAYEQYF. CDR3 nucleotides: TGTGCCAGCAGTGAACCGGGGTCAGAGGCCTACGAGCAGTACTTC.

A single count supports this clone. The chain is built from TRBV18 and TRBJ1-2; possible D gene TRBD1, 5 bases. The CDR3 covers 13 residues. Per the germline V gene, CDR1 is KGHSH and CDR2 is LQKENI. Trimming took 3 bases from V and 6 from J, leaving 11 bases between them. The DNA for the CDR3 is TGTGCCAGCTCACCTCAGGGAATCCATGGCTACACCTTC. It yields the protein CASSPQGIHGYTF.

Remarks on this clone: Mismatch with germline at one junction end may stem from a read error. This rearrangement joins TRBV5-1 to TRBJ2-6; TRBD2 matches 7 bases. CDR3 size: 17 residues. Germline V gene sequence: CDR1 SGHRS, CDR2 YFSETQ. The CDR3: CASGFAGGSSGANVLTF. As DNA, the CDR3 is TGCGCCAGCGGCTTTGCCGGGGGGAGCTCTGGGGCCAACGTCCTGACTTTC.

The chain joins TRBV10-2 to TRBJ1-6; 7 bases are shared with TRBD1. J lost 4 bases, V lost 6 bases, and 9 bases had no gene match. This CDR3 contains 16 residues. CDR1 and CDR2 (germline): WSHSY, SAAADI. The CDR3 DNA follows: TGCGCCAGCAGAACAGCCCCACAGGGGTATAATTCACCCCTCCACTTT. Residues: CASRTAPQGYNSPLHF.

The chain links TRBV7-2 to TRBJ2-7; no clear D gene. CDR1 and CDR2 from the germline V gene are SGHTA and FQGNSA. The CDR3 extends over 14 amino acids. Trimming removed 3 bases from V and 2 bases from J, with 11 bases in between. The CDR3 spells CASSFSHPTYEQYF. In nucleotides, the CDR3 is TGTGCCAGCAGCTTCAGTCATCCGACCTACGAGCAGTACTTC.

The chain joins TRBV19 to TRBJ2-1, with TRBD2 identical over 9 bases. J gave up 8 bases and V 10 bases, and 21 bases lay outside the gene matches. The CDR3 contains 17 residues. Looked up from germline, CDR1 is LNHDA and CDR2 is SQIVND (reference sequence). Written as DNA, the CDR3 is TGTGCCACTACACATAGAGTACGGTTAGCGGGGGATGATGAGCAGTTCTTC. Protein sequence: CATTHRVRLAGDDEQFF.

The chain carries TRBV7-2 and TRBJ2-5; D uncertain. This CDR3 spans 13 amino acids. V gave up 5 bases and J gave up 0 bases, with 7 bases separating them. Germline V CDR1 and CDR2: SGHTA, FQGNSA. The CDR3 sequence is CASSTQNQETQYF. As DNA, the CDR3 is TGTGCCAGCAGCACACAGAACCAAGAGACCCAGTACTTC.

The gene calls are TRBV30 and TRBJ2-7; TRBD2 is a possible D gene (5 bases). CDR1 is GTSNPN and CDR2 is SVGIG in the germline V gene (reference sequence). CDR3 length: 14 residues. Trimming cost V 7 bases and J 2 bases, with 18 bases left between them. Here the CDR3 reads CALELRELAYEQYF. The CDR3 coding sequence is TGTGCCTTGGAGCTTAGGGAGCTTGCCTACGAGCAGTACTTC.

This sequence joins TRBV7-9 and TRBJ2-1; 9 bases agree with TRBD2. The CDR3 loop spans 17 amino acids. With 4 bases clipped from V and 8 bases from J, the junction kept 15 bases outside the gene matches. Germline CDR1 and CDR2: SEHNR and FQNEAQ (reference sequence). CDR3 sequence: CASSSTAGGGVGDEQFF. The CDR3 nucleotides are TGTGCCAGCAGCTCAACTGCCGGCGGGGGGGTCGGTGATGAGCAGTTCTTC.